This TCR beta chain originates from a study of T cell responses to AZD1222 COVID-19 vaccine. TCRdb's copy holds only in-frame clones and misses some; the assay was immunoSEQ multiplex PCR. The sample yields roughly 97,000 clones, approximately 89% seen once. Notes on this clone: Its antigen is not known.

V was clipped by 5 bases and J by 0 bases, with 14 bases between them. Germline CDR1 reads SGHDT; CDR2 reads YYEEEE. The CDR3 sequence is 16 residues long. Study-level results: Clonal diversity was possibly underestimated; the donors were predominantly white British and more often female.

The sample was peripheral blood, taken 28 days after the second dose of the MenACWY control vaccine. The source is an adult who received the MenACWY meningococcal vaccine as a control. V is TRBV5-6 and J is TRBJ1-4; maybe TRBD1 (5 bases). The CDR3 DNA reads TGTGCCAGCAGTTTAGTAGGGGCTACAACTAATGAAAAACTGTTTTTT. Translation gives CASSLVGATTNEKLFF.